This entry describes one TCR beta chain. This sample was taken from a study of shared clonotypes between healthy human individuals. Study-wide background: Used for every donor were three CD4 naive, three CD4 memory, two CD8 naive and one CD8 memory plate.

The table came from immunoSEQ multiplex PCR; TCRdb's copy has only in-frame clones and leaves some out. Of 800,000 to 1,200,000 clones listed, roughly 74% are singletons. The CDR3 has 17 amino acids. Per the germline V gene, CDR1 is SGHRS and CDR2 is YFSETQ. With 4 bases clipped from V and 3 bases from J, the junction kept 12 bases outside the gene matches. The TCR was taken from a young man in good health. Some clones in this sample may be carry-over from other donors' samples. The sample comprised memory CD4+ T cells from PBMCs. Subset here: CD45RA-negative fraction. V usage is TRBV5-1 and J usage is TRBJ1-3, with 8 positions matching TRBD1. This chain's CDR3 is CASSPHHQGAGGNTIYF. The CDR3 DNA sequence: TGCGCCAGCAGCCCGCACCATCAGGGGGCTGGTGGAAACACCATATATTTT.